These 14 T cell receptor beta chains were all obtained from the same sample, sequenced in a study of glioma-infiltrating T cells. TCR alpha and beta CDR3 regions were amplified from RNA using iRepertoire nested multiplex PCR. TCRdb reprocessed the multiplex PCR reads via MiXCR and lists one record per CDR3 protein. The sample yields roughly 350,000 distinct CDR3 sequences, roughly two fifths seen once. The material sequenced was glioma tissue, nonneoplastic brain tissue, or PBMCs (not recorded which). The source of these receptors is a human donor with low-grade glioma or glioblastoma, undergoing nonglioma brain surgery, or in good health (not recorded which).

The rearrangement joins TRBV29-1 to TRBJ1-2; 7 bases match TRBD1. J lost 4 bases, V lost 7 bases, and 12 bases had no gene match. Germline V lookup: CDR1 SQVTM, CDR2 ANQGSEA. This CDR3 region has 14 residues. This CDR3 is CSAFEGGRAYGYTF. As DNA, the CDR3 is TGCAGCGCCTTTGAAGGGGGCAGAGCCTATGGCTACACCTTC.

The rearrangement uses TRBV7-9 and TRBJ2-7, with D possibly matching TRBD1 (5 bases). V was clipped by 4 bases and J by 6 bases, with 7 bases between them. Germline V gives CDR1 SEHNR, CDR2 FQNEAQ (reference sequence). The CDR3 runs to 11 residues. The CDR3 loop reads CASSSGLEQYF. The DNA of the CDR3 is TGTGCCAGCAGCTCAGGGCTCGAGCAGTACTTC.

This clonotype has ten or more counts. V is TRBV4-3 and J is TRBJ2-1; the match to TRBD2 covers 7 bases. Germline V lookup: CDR1 LGHNA, CDR2 YSLEER. The CDR3 spans 15 residues. Trimming removed 0 bases from V and 3 bases from J; junction bases left unmatched: 2. DNA of the CDR3: TGCGCCAGCAGCCAAGAGCGGGACTACTACAATGAGCAGTTCTTC. Protein: CASSQERDYYNEQFF.

As concerns this clonotype: A much larger clone differs from this one at a single base, so this may be a read error. The rearrangement uses TRBV27 and TRBJ2-1, with TRBD2 matching over 7 bases. CDR3 length: 13 residues. Germline V gene lookup returns CDR1 MNHEY and CDR2 SMNVEV (reference sequence). The trim removed 4 bases at V and 9 bases at J, leaving 6 bases unmatched. This CDR3 is CASSWGLPGEQFF. The CDR3 DNA reads as TGTGCCAGCAGTTGGGGACTACCGGGTGAGCAGTTCTTC.

The chain has TRBV6-1 and TRBJ1-2; D remains ambiguous. This CDR3 region has 14 residues. Trimming removed 1 base at V and 9 bases at J, with 15 bases between. Germline CDR1 is MNHNS and CDR2 is SASEGT. The CDR3 sequence: CASSEVVANYSYTF. The CDR3 DNA reads as TGTGCCAGCAGTGAAGTAGTGGCTAACTACAGCTACACCTTC.

This sequence joins TRBV16 and TRBJ2-7; the match to TRBD2 covers 8 bases. This CDR3 has 14 amino acids. The J segment lost 2 bases and the V segment lost 7 bases, leaving 7 bases of the junction unmatched. Germline V gene lookup returns CDR1 KGHSY and CDR2 FQNENV. This chain's CDR3 is CASTGGGGPYEQYF. The DNA for the CDR3 is TGTGCCAGCACGGGAGGGGGAGGACCCTACGAGCAGTACTTC. Looking up the rest from reference TRBV16 and TRBJ2-7 gives the full variable domain: GEEVAQTPKHLVRGEGQKAKLYCAPIKGHSYVFWYQQVLKNEFKFLISFQNENVFDETGMPKERFSAKCLPNSPCSLEIQATKLEDSAVYFCASTGGGGPYEQYFGPGTRLTVT.

On this clonotype: Compared with germline, one end of the junction differs, possibly owing to a read error. The genes are TRBV7-9 and TRBJ2-5; D gene ambiguous. In germline, CDR1 is SEHNR, CDR2 FQNEAQ (reference sequence). This CDR3 has 16 residues. CDR3: CACSLSPGRGQETQYF. Written as DNA, the CDR3 is TGTGCCTGCAGCTTATCCCCAGGTAGAGGCCAAGAGACCCAGTACTTC.

This clonotype was counted at least ten times. The chain is built from TRBV27 and TRBJ1-6; tentatively, D is TRBD1 (5 bases). V was trimmed by 7 bases and J by 0 bases, leaving 19 bases between them. Germline-derived CDR1 and CDR2 are MNHEY and SMNVEV (reference sequence). The CDR3 runs to 18 residues. The CDR3 loop reads CASTPGSGWISYNSPLHF. The CDR3 DNA sequence: TGTGCCAGCACCCCGGGGTCAGGGTGGATCTCCTATAATTCACCCCTCCACTTT.

The sample holds many counts of this clonotype. For the CDR3, the DNA is TGTGCCAGCAGTGAAGCGGGGGGGACAGTTAACAATCAGCCCCAGCATTTT. It encodes CASSEAGGTVNNQPQHF. V gene TRBV6-1 combines with J gene TRBJ1-5; TRBD1 matches at 7 bases. This CDR3 spans 17 amino acids. V shed 0 bases, J shed 3 bases, and the junction held 8 bases outside the gene matches. Germline V CDR1 and CDR2: MNHNS, SASEGT.

The rearrangement joins TRBV3-1 to TRBJ1-2; the D is unclear. Germline V gene lookup returns CDR1 LGHDT and CDR2 YNNKEL (reference sequence). The CDR3 sequence is 14 residues long. V was clipped by 1 base and J by 5 bases, with 11 bases between them. The CDR3 protein is CASSQGHLGYGYTF. DNA of the CDR3: TGTGCCAGCAGCCAAGGACATTTAGGATATGGCTACACCTTC.

This clonotype has ten or more counts. This rearrangement joins TRBV20-1 to TRBJ2-3; a weak D match, TRBD2 (6 bases). The V and J ends lost 0 bases and 4 bases respectively, with 11 bases between them. Germline V CDR1 and CDR2: DFQATT, SNEGSKA (reference sequence). The CDR3 contains 14 residues. The CDR3 DNA reads TGCAGTGCTAGAGACAGACTAGGGTCAGATACGCAGTATTTT. Translation gives CSARDRLGSDTQYF.

The chain employs TRBV19 and TRBJ1-5; 12 nucleotides align to TRBD1. V gave up 3 bases and J gave up 4 bases; unmatched junction bases: 4. In germline, CDR1 is LNHDA, CDR2 SQIVND (reference sequence). The CDR3 spans 16 residues. This CDR3 reads CASSMGTGGYNQPQHF. The CDR3 region has the DNA TGTGCCAGTAGTATGGGGACAGGGGGCTATAATCAGCCCCAGCATTTT.

This clonotype was seen a handful of times. The gene calls are TRBV20-1 and TRBJ2-3; D possibly corresponds to TRBD1 (6 bases). CDR1 is DFQATT, CDR2 SNEGSKA, per germline (reference sequence). The V end lost 0 bases, the J end lost 0 bases, and 19 bases lay between the germline ends. There are 18 residues in the CDR3. The CDR3 protein is CSARDQGSWTSSTDTQYF. The CDR3 nucleotides are TGCAGTGCTAGAGATCAGGGGAGTTGGACTTCTAGCACAGATACGCAGTATTTT.

Many counts were recorded for this clonotype. The rearrangement links TRBV27 to TRBJ2-7, with D tentatively TRBD1 (5 bases). In germline, CDR1 is MNHEY, CDR2 SMNVEV (reference sequence). Trimming took 0 bases from V and 3 from J, leaving 12 bases between them. The CDR3 consists of 15 residues. The CDR3 bases are TGTGCCAGCAGTTTATCGTCGTCAGGGATCTACGAGCAGTACTTC. Translated, it gives CASSLSSSGIYEQYF.